The clone carrying this T cell receptor beta chain was counted between two and nine times. This record belongs to a study of identical twins. In germline, CDR1 is KGHDR, CDR2 SFDVKD. Between the trimmed V and J ends, which lost 2 bases and 0 bases, there was a span of 10 bases. The CDR3 is 16 residues long. Each CDR3 protein is one row after TCRdb ran MiXCR on the 5' RACE reads. This repertoire shows hundreds of thousands of distinct CDR3 sequences, about 12% found once; its top ten account for around 1.6%. The sample was also linked to a second study, of yellow fever vaccine responses in identical twins.

The sequenced material came from PBMCs. The receptor comes from a woman aged 18-29 years in good health. V gene TRBV24-1 combines with J gene TRBJ2-1; no clear D gene. CDR3 residues: CATSDSSASSYNEQFF. The CDR3 coding sequence is TGTGCCACCAGTGATTCCTCCGCAAGCTCCTACAATGAGCAGTTCTTC.